Listed here are 20 T cell receptor beta chains from one sample, sequenced in a study of T cells after posttransplantation cyclophosphamide. Using immunoSEQ multiplex PCR, the repertoire was profiled, and TCRdb retains in-frame clones only, with some absent. In the table there are around 23,000 clones, around 73% of which are singletons. Source material: memory CD4+ T cells sorted from PBMCs. The receptors originated from a woman aged 55-70 years in good health, CMV-negative, and a related stem cell transplant donor.

The J gene is TRBJ2-7, the V gene TRBV15; D might be TRBD2 (6 bases). Germline V gene data show CDR1 as LNHNV and CDR2 as YYDKDF (reference sequence). The CDR3 covers 15 residues. V shed 6 bases and J shed 5 bases, with 20 bases lying between them. The DNA of the CDR3 is TGTGCCACCAGGACTCCGCGGGACCGGCTAGACGAGCAGTACTTC. As protein: CATRTPRDRLDEQYF.

CDR3 sequence (DNA): TGTGCCAGCAGCTTAGATCGGGGGTTCGCAGAGACCCAGTACTTC. It translates to CASSLDRGFAETQYF. This rearrangement joins TRBV11-2 to TRBJ2-5, with D maybe TRBD2 (6 bases). Germline V gene sequence: CDR1 SGHAT, CDR2 FQNNGV. The CDR3 totals 15 residues. V lost 0 bases to trimming and J lost 4 bases, with 12 bases between them.

The CDR3 nucleotides read TGTGCCAGTAGTCCCCTGGGGCGGATGAACACTGAAGCTTTCTTT. It specifies CASSPLGRMNTEAFF. The chain carries TRBV19 and TRBJ1-1; weak D call: TRBD1 (5 bases). Trimming removed 5 bases at V and 0 bases at J, with 13 bases between. Germline lookup yields CDR1 LNHDA and CDR2 SQIVND (reference sequence). The CDR3 sequence is 15 residues long.

The chain has TRBV19 and TRBJ2-1; D may be TRBD2 (6 bases). The CDR3 length is 16 residues. Trimming removed 4 bases at V and 2 bases at J, with 15 bases between. Germline V gene sequence: CDR1 LNHDA, CDR2 SQIVND (reference sequence). The CDR3 reads CASSRGLLVPYNEQFF. CDR3 sequence (DNA): TGTGCCAGTAGTAGGGGACTTCTGGTCCCCTACAATGAGCAGTTCTTC.

The rearrangement links TRBV11-3 to TRBJ1-1, with TRBD1 identical over 8 bases. The CDR3 is made up of 14 amino acids. J lost 1 base, V lost 5 bases, and 3 bases had no gene match. Germline values: CDR1 SGHNT, CDR2 YENEEA. The CDR3 nucleotides read TGTGCCAGCAGCCCACAGGGGGAGAACACTGAAGCTTTCTTT. Its translation: CASSPQGENTEAFF.

The chain uses TRBV5-6 and TRBJ2-3, with TRBD2 identical over 8 bases. Per the germline V gene, CDR1 is SGHDT and CDR2 is YYEEEE. The CDR3 has 15 amino acids. The junction had 3 bases not matched to a gene; V was cut back by 0 bases and J by 3 bases. The CDR3 region has the DNA TGTGCCAGCAGCTTGGGCGGGAGGAAAACAGATACGCAGTATTTT. Encoded protein: CASSLGGRKTDTQYF.

The V and J genes are TRBV6-1 and TRBJ2-3, with 9 nucleotides matching TRBD2. After removal of 2 bases from V and 6 bases from J, the junction contained 9 bases not matched to a gene. The CDR3 is 16 residues long. CDR1 MNHNS and CDR2 SASEGT come from the germline V gene. The CDR3 coding sequence is TGTGCCAGCAGTGAACAGGGGCGGGAGGGCCGGGATACGCAGTATTTT. Translation gives CASSEQGREGRDTQYF.

The chain uses TRBV7-9 and TRBJ1-2; 10 nucleotides match TRBD1. CDR1 is SEHNR and CDR2 is FQNEAQ in the germline V gene (reference sequence). J lost 7 bases, V lost 5 bases, and 7 bases had no gene match. The CDR3 runs to 14 residues. The CDR3 region is CASSPRQGALGYTF. The CDR3 DNA follows: TGTGCCAGCAGCCCCAGACAGGGGGCGCTTGGCTACACCTTC.

The genes are TRBV7-9 and TRBJ1-1; D call uncertain. Germline V gene sequence: CDR1 SEHNR, CDR2 FQNEAQ (reference sequence). The CDR3 spans 16 residues. The germline V and J ends were trimmed by 0 bases and 2 bases, with 13 bases remaining between them. This CDR3 reads CASSLARVSGNTEAFF. The CDR3 DNA reads as TGTGCCAGCAGCTTAGCGCGGGTTTCTGGAAACACTGAAGCTTTCTTT.

The chain recombines TRBV27 with TRBJ1-2, with D maybe TRBD1 (5 bases). CDR1 and CDR2 (germline): MNHEY, SMNVEV (reference sequence). The CDR3 loop spans 16 amino acids. Trimming cost V 6 bases and J 4 bases, with 21 bases left between them. The CDR3: CASSLWMGGVGYGYTF. The DNA for the CDR3 is TGTGCCAGCAGCCTGTGGATGGGGGGGGTCGGCTATGGCTACACCTTC.

This sequence joins TRBV28 and TRBJ1-1; weak D call: TRBD1 (5 bases). The germline V gene has CDR1 MDHEN and CDR2 SYDVKM. This CDR3 has 16 residues. V lost 6 bases, J lost 4 bases, and 21 bases lay in between. CDR3 region: CASSRMTVMGFTEAFF. The CDR3 DNA reads TGTGCCAGCAGCCGCATGACAGTTATGGGGTTCACTGAAGCTTTCTTT.

CDR3 sequence reads: CASSLSLGRHNTMSSGNEQFF. The CDR3 bases are TGTGCCAGCAGTTTATCCCTGGGTCGACATAATACAATGAGCAGTGGTAATGAGCAGTTCTTC. The V and J genes are TRBV28 and TRBJ2-1; D remains ambiguous. This CDR3 comprises 21 residues. CDR1 is MDHEN, CDR2 SYDVKM, per germline. The V end lost 1 base, the J end lost 7 bases, and 32 bases lay between the germline ends.

The genes are TRBV2 and TRBJ2-1; 12 bases agree with TRBD2. Per germline, CDR1 SNHLY and CDR2 FYNNEI. V gave up 8 bases and J gave up 6 bases; unmatched junction bases: 5. This CDR3 contains 14 residues. CDR3 region: CASLGLAGINEQFF. The CDR3 DNA is TGTGCCAGCTTGGGACTAGCGGGCATCAATGAGCAGTTCTTC.

CDR3 nucleotides: TGTGCCTGGCGGATTTTCGGGGTCGGCGGCGGCTACACCTTC. Amino acid sequence: CAWRIFGVGGGYTF. V usage is TRBV30 and J usage is TRBJ1-2; D not certain. The CDR3 runs 14 residues. The germline V gene has CDR1 GTSNPN and CDR2 SVGIG (reference sequence). V lost 5 bases, J lost 8 bases, and 21 bases lay in between.

The J gene is TRBJ2-3, the V gene TRBV2, with 9 bases that match TRBD2. The germline V gene has CDR1 SNHLY and CDR2 FYNNEI. Trimming cost V 4 bases and J 6 bases; bases outside gene matches: 5. The CDR3 loop spans 14 amino acids. CDR3 loop: CASSALLAGDTQYF. The CDR3 DNA follows: TGTGCCAGCAGTGCCCTCCTAGCGGGGGATACGCAGTATTTT.

The chain recombines TRBV19 with TRBJ2-7, with 7 nucleotides matching TRBD1. Germline V CDR1 and CDR2: LNHDA, SQIVND (reference sequence). CDR3 length: 14 residues. Trimming at V came to 6 bases and at J to 0 bases, leaving 5 bases not matched to a gene. The CDR3 nucleotides are TGTGCCAGTAGCACGGGACAGAGCTCCTACGAGCAGTACTTC. This encodes CASSTGQSSYEQYF. The entire variable domain, with the rest obtained from reference TRBV19 and TRBJ2-7, is as follows: DGGITQSPKYLFRKEGQNVTLSCEQNLNHDAMYWYRQDPGQGLRLIYYSQIVNDFQKGDIAEGYSVSREKKESFPLTVTSAQKNPTAFYLCASSTGQSSYEQYFGPGTRLTVT.

V usage is TRBV7-2 and J usage is TRBJ2-1; 8 nucleotides line up with TRBD2. V dropped 2 bases and J dropped 5; count of bases not matched to a gene: 8. Germline-derived CDR1 and CDR2 are SGHTA and FQGNSA. CDR3 length: 16 residues. The CDR3 region has the DNA TGTGCCAGCAGCTTATTTTTTGGCGGGGGGAACAATGAGCAGTTCTTC. Translated: CASSLFFGGGNNEQFF.

This clone was counted a few times. The chain joins TRBV19 to TRBJ2-5, with D perhaps matching TRBD2 (6 bases). The J call may be mistaken, given a closer DNA end match to TRBJ2-7. The germline gives CDR1 LNHDA, CDR2 SQIVND (reference sequence). This CDR3 is 13 amino acids long. CDR3 nucleotides: TGTGCCAGTGGCGGGGCGCGAGGGAACGAGCAGTACTTC. Its protein is CASGGARGNEQYF.

This chain connects TRBV11-2 to TRBJ1-2; 7 bases agree with TRBD1. Germline trimming cut 5 bases from V and 6 bases from J; bases unmatched to any gene: 6. From germline, CDR1 is SGHAT and CDR2 FQNNGV. The CDR3 contains 13 residues. In DNA form, the CDR3 reads TGTGCCAGCAGCCGTGACAGGGAGAATGGCTACACCTTC. Protein: CASSRDRENGYTF.

The chain uses TRBV4-2 and TRBJ2-5; tentative D call: TRBD1 (6 bases). V was clipped by 4 bases and J by 3 bases, with 18 bases between them. CDR3 size: 16 residues. CDR1 is LGHNA and CDR2 is YNFKEQ in the germline V gene. The CDR3 is CASSLNPGAREETQYF. DNA for the CDR3: TGTGCCAGCAGCCTTAACCCAGGGGCAAGGGAAGAGACCCAGTACTTC.